This T cell receptor (beta chain) was sequenced for a study of T cells in narcolepsy. Study-wide points: Same-patient CSF and blood CD4+ T cell clonotypes included HCRT-specific and TRIB2-specific autoreactive ones. Healthy controls reportedly lacked the autoreactive clonotypes serially found in patients' blood.

The CDR3 has 14 amino acids. V lost 0 bases, J lost 2 bases, and 7 bases lay in between. The germline gives CDR1 ENHRY, CDR2 SYGVKD. The data were produced by immunoSEQ multiplex PCR, yet TCRdb's version contains in-frame clones alone and is incomplete. The repertoire consists of more than 8,000 clones, with 60% to 80% occurring once and the leading ten covering 22%. Remarks on this clone: Antigen specificity is unknown.

The receptor was derived from a human donor with narcolepsy. The sample was CD45RA- memory CD8+ T cells from PBMCs. The chain is built from TRBV10-3 and TRBJ1-1; TRBD1 is a possible D gene (5 bases). DNA of the CDR3: TGTGCCATCAGTGAGTCGGGGGGAAACACTGAAGCTTTCTTT. It translates to CAISESGGNTEAFF.